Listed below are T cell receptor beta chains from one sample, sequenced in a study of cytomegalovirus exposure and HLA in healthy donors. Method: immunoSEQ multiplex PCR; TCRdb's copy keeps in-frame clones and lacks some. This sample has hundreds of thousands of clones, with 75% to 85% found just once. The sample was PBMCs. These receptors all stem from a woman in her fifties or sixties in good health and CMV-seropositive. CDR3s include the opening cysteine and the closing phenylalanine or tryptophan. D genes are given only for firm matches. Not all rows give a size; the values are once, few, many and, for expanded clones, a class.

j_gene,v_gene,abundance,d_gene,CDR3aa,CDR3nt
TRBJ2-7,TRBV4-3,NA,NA,CASSQGGSSYEQYF,TGCGCCAGCAGCCAAGGTGGCAGCTCCTACGAGCAGTACTTC
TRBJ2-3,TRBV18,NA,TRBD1,CASSPLPGQGADTQYF,TGTGCCAGCTCACCACTCCCCGGACAGGGGGCAGATACGCAGTATTTT
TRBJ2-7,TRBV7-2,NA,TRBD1,CASRDRFSYEQYF,TGTGCCAGCAGGGACAGGTTCTCCTACGAGCAGTACTTC
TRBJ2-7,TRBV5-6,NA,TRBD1,CASRRDRSYEQYF,TGTGCCAGCAGAAGGGACAGATCCTACGAGCAGTACTTC
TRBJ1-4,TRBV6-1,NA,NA,CASRGDHEKLFF,TGTGCCAGCAGAGGGGATCATGAAAAACTGTTTTTT
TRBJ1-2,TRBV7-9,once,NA,CASSELEAYGYTF,TGTGCCAGCAGCGAATTAGAAGCCTATGGCTACACCTTC
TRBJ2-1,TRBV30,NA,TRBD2,CAWSVPGTSASYNEQFF,TGTGCCTGGAGTGTACCCGGGACTAGCGCCTCCTACAATGAGCAGTTCTTC
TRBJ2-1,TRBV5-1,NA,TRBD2,CASSSPLAGGRDEQFF,TGCGCCAGCAGCTCGCCTCTAGCGGGAGGGAGGGATGAGCAGTTCTTC
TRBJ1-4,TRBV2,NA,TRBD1,CASTRTGLANEKLFF,TGTGCCAGCACAAGGACAGGGTTGGCTAATGAAAAACTGTTTTTT
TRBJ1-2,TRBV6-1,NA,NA,CASRLTGTNYGYTF,TGTGCCAGCAGGCTTACAGGTACTAACTATGGCTACACCTTC
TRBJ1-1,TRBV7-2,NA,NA,CASSAGLQAFF,TGTGCCAGCAGCGCCGGGTTACAAGCTTTCTTT
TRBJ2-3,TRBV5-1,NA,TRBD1,CASSFKQGSTDTQYF,TGCGCCAGCAGCTTTAAACAGGGGAGCACAGATACGCAGTATTTT
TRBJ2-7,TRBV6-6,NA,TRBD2,CASSYSRLAGYEQYF,TGTGCCAGCAGTTACTCGAGACTAGCGGGCTACGAGCAGTACTTC
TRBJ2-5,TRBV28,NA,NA,CASSLAQGVWETQYF,TGTGCCAGCAGTCTTGCACAGGGAGTGTGGGAGACCCAGTACTTC
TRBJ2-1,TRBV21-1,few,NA,CASTPGAPDRGNEQFF,TGTGCCAGCACCCCCGGTGCCCCTGATCGGGGCAATGAGCAGTTCTTC
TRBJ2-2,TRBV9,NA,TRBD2,CASSPSGGDTGELFF,TGTGCCAGCAGCCCCTCGGGGGGGGACACCGGGGAGCTGTTTTTT
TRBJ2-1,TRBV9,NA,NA,CASSVDVNTYNEQFF,TGTGCCAGCAGCGTAGACGTCAACACCTACAATGAGCAGTTCTTC
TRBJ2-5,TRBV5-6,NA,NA,CASSSALGETQYF,TGTGCCAGCAGCTCAGCCCTAGGAGAGACCCAGTACTTC
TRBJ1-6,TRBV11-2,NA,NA,CASSLNSNSPLHF,TGTGCCAGCAGCTTAAACAGTAATTCACCCCTCCACTTT
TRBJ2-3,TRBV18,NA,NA,CASSPPGAEDTQYF,TGTGCCAGCTCACCACCGGGGGCGGAAGATACGCAGTATTTT
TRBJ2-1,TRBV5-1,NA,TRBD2,CASRLAGTSVNEQFF,TGCGCCAGCAGACTCGCCGGGACTAGCGTCAATGAGCAGTTCTTC
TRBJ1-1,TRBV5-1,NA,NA,CASSLAGGGDKEAFF,TGCGCCAGCAGCTTGGCTGGTGGGGGGGATAAAGAAGCTTTCTTT
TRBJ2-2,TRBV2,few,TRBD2,CASSALAGGTGELFF,TGTGCCAGCAGTGCTCTAGCGGGAGGGACCGGGGAGCTGTTTTTT
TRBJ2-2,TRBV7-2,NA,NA,CASSRNREGTGELFF,TGTGCCAGCAGCCGAAACAGGGAGGGCACCGGGGAGCTGTTTTTT
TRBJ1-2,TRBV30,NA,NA,CAWWGQGYGYTF,TGTGCCTGGTGGGGGCAGGGCTATGGCTACACCTTC
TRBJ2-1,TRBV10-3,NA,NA,CAISLGNYYNEQFF,TGTGCCATCAGCCTCGGGAACTACTACAATGAGCAGTTCTTC
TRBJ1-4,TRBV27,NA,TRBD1,CASSLARDRGKLFF,TGTGCCAGCAGTTTAGCCCGGGACAGGGGAAAACTGTTTTTT
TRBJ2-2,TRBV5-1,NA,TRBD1,CASSPGGDSTGELFF,TGCGCCAGCAGCCCGGGTGGGGACAGCACCGGGGAGCTGTTTTTT
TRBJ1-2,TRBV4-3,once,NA,CASSQDRGWGYGYTF,TGCGCCAGCAGCCAAGATCGGGGGTGGGGCTATGGCTACACCTTC
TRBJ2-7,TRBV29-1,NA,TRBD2,CSVGEGYEQYF,TGCAGCGTTGGGGAGGGCTACGAGCAGTACTTC
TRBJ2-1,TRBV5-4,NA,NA,CASSLEASVNNEQFF,TGTGCCAGCAGCTTGGAAGCTAGCGTCAACAATGAGCAGTTCTTC
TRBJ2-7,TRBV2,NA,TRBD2,CASSGGRGAYEQYF,TGTGCCAGCAGTGGAGGGCGGGGGGCCTACGAGCAGTACTTC
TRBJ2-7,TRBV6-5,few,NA,CASSYDSPYEQYF,TGTGCCAGCAGTTACGACTCCCCCTACGAGCAGTACTTC
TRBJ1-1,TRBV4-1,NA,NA,CASSRRQVNTEAFF,TGCGCCAGCAGCCGGAGACAGGTGAACACTGAAGCTTTCTTT
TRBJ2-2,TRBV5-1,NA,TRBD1,CAGSLRQGNTGELFF,TGCGCCGGCAGCTTACGACAGGGTAACACCGGGGAGCTGTTTTTT
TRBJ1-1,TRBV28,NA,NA,CASSLVAGAHEAFF,TGTGCCAGCAGTTTGGTGGCGGGGGCCCATGAAGCTTTCTTT